The next 27 T cell receptor beta chains were all read from a single sample in a study of T-cell reconstitution after alpha-beta-depleted transplantation in children. Unique molecular identifiers were used to barcode this TCRbeta library. TCRdb ran MiXCR on the PCR reads and lists one entry per CDR3 protein. The sample includes 700,000 or so distinct CDR3 sequences, less than 15% of them seen just once. The sample here was PBMCs, taken before TCRalphabeta/CD19-depleted stem cell transplant. The receptor set was obtained from a girl aged 2 to 9 with congenital amegakaryocytic thrombocytopenia, due to receive a stem cell transplant.

The sample holds many counts of this clonotype. The rearrangement joins TRBV12-3 or TRBV12-4 to TRBJ2-1, with D possibly TRBD1 on 5 matching bases. The CDR3 is 15 residues long. V lost 4 bases, J lost 8 bases, and 18 bases lay in between. The CDR3 DNA reads TGTGCCAGCAGTTCCGTATGGGGAAAAGGGGATGAGCAGTTCTTC. It translates to CASSSVWGKGDEQFF.

The gene calls are TRBV6-5 and TRBJ2-7, with a tentative D call TRBD2 (7 bases). The CDR3 runs 15 residues. CDR1 and CDR2 (germline): MNHEY, SVGAGI. V lost 3 bases and J 0 bases, leaving 12 bases between the germline ends. CDR3 sequence (DNA): TGTGCCAGCAGTTATGTGGCGGGGGCCTCCTACGAGCAGTACTTC. Protein: CASSYVAGASYEQYF.

Points on this clonotype: This clone may be a read error of a much larger clone one base away. This chain uses TRBV5-1 with TRBJ2-2, with D possibly called TRBD1 or TRBD2 (5 bases each). CDR1 is SGHRS, CDR2 YFSETQ, per germline. The V and J ends lost 2 bases and 7 bases respectively, with 15 bases between them. This CDR3 comprises 15 residues. CDR3 loop: CASSFGARSNGELFF. The CDR3 DNA sequence: TGCGCCAGCAGCTTCGGGGCTCGATCAAACGGGGAGCTGTTTTTT.

This clonotype was recorded at least ten times. The chain has TRBV29-1 and TRBJ2-5, with D maybe TRBD1 (5 bases). Deletions cut 1 base from V and 3 bases from J, with 12 bases between. The CDR3 consists of 14 residues. Germline V gene sequence: CDR1 SQVTM, CDR2 ANQGSEA. CDR3 loop: CSVEVGQTEETQYF. CDR3 bases: TGCAGCGTTGAAGTGGGGCAGACCGAAGAGACCCAGTACTTC.

This clonotype was seen repeatedly, ten times or more. The chain is built from TRBV15 and TRBJ1-1, with 8 bases fitting TRBD1. V shed 5 bases, J shed 3 bases, and the junction held 14 bases outside the gene matches. The CDR3 has 17 residues. Germline lookup yields CDR1 LNHNV and CDR2 YYDKDF (reference sequence). CDR3 nucleotides: TGTGCCACCAGCCTATCGGCAGGGGGCATAGGGTACACTGAAGCTTTCTTT. Translating it yields CATSLSAGGIGYTEAFF.

This clonotype has at least ten counts. Germline is not matched at one junction end, which may reflect a read error. CDR3 residues: CASSLQGNTEAFF. The CDR3, as DNA: TGTGCCAGCAGCTTACAGGGGAACACTGAAGCTTTCTTT. This chain joins TRBV5-1 and TRBJ1-1; a weak D match, TRBD1 (6 bases). CDR1 is SGHRS, CDR2 YFSETQ, per germline. This CDR3 comprises 13 residues.

This clonotype occurred a few times. This chain connects TRBV7-2 to TRBJ2-3; TRBD2 might be the D (5 bases). The CDR3 contains 15 residues. Trimming pared 4 bases from V and 0 bases from J, leaving 11 bases between. Germline CDR1 reads SGHTA; CDR2 reads FQGNSA. The CDR3 spells CASSSKRTSTDTQYF. The CDR3, as DNA: TGTGCCAGCAGCTCTAAGCGGACTAGCACAGATACGCAGTATTTT.

The table lists this clonotype with a few counts. The chain links TRBV20-1 to TRBJ2-3; D perhaps matches TRBD2 (6 bases). The germline V gene has CDR1 DFQATT and CDR2 SNEGSKA (reference sequence). The CDR3 sequence is 15 residues long. Trimming stripped 4 bases from V and 5 bases from J, with 19 bases between. The CDR3 sequence is CSAMSMEGEGDTQYF. The CDR3 DNA reads TGCAGTGCTATGAGTATGGAGGGAGAGGGAGATACGCAGTATTTT.

The chain employs TRBV6-4 and TRBJ1-6; D perhaps matches TRBD1 (5 bases). Germline V gene lookup returns CDR1 MRHNA and CDR2 SNTAGT. The CDR3 totals 16 residues. Trimming cost V 4 bases and J 9 bases, with 19 bases left between them. The chain's CDR3 is CASSATPAGSGSPLHF. In nucleotides, the CDR3 is TGTGCCAGCAGTGCCACCCCGGCAGGGAGCGGTTCACCCCTCCACTTT.

This clonotype was counted at least ten times. The CDR3 DNA reads as TGTGCCAGCAGTCAAAGAGGACAGGGAGGCACAGATACGCAGTATTTT. Translation gives CASSQRGQGGTDTQYF. The chain recombines TRBV12-3 or TRBV12-4 with TRBJ2-3; 8 bases fit TRBD1. This CDR3 region has 16 residues. The trim removed 5 bases at V and 1 base at J, leaving 8 bases unmatched.

This clonotype appeared many times. V gene TRBV7-2 combines with J gene TRBJ2-7; 8 nucleotides align to TRBD2. Germline V CDR1 and CDR2: SGHTA, FQGNSA. This CDR3 is 14 amino acids long. Germline trimming cut 3 bases from V and 5 bases from J; bases unmatched to any gene: 6. CDR3 sequence reads: CASSFSGARNEQYF. The CDR3 DNA reads TGTGCCAGCAGCTTTAGCGGGGCCCGGAACGAGCAGTACTTC.

V usage is TRBV3-1 and J usage is TRBJ2-5, with TRBD2 matching 10 bases. V lost 6 bases and J lost 2; bases outside the gene matches: 12. The germline CDR1 and CDR2 sequences are LGHDT and YNNKEL (reference sequence). CDR3 length equals 17 residues. The chain's CDR3 is CASRLAGAGFGQETQYF. The CDR3 nucleotides are TGTGCCAGCAGGCTAGCGGGAGCTGGGTTTGGGCAAGAGACCCAGTACTTC.

The chain links TRBV15 to TRBJ2-2; 7 bases agree with TRBD2. Germline CDR1 and CDR2: LNHNV and YYDKDF (reference sequence). V shed 4 bases and J 7 bases; nucleotides not matched to a gene: 15. The CDR3 loop spans 17 amino acids. The CDR3 here is CATSTPSRTGGIGELFF. The CDR3 DNA is TGTGCCACCAGCACCCCAAGCAGGACGGGAGGCATCGGGGAGCTGTTTTTT.

This clonotype was recorded many times. The V gene is TRBV27, the J gene TRBJ2-1; D is uncertain. Germline V gives CDR1 MNHEY, CDR2 SMNVEV (reference sequence). Between the trimmed V and J ends, which lost 3 bases and 1 base, there was a span of 13 bases. The CDR3 covers 16 residues. The CDR3 here is CASSFLLAASYNEQFF. CDR3 sequence (DNA): TGTGCCAGCAGTTTCCTTCTGGCGGCGTCCTACAATGAGCAGTTCTTC.

This clonotype has at least ten counts. This chain uses TRBV5-6 with TRBJ2-7; D is perhaps TRBD1 or TRBD2 (5 bases each). CDR1 SGHDT and CDR2 YYEEEE come from the germline V gene. V was clipped by 2 bases and J by 2 bases, with 11 bases between them. The CDR3 consists of 14 residues. The CDR3 spells CASSFGAMAYEQYF. The CDR3 coding sequence is TGTGCCAGCAGCTTCGGGGCAATGGCCTACGAGCAGTACTTC.

V is TRBV15 and J is TRBJ2-3; D gene uncertain. The germline V gene has CDR1 LNHNV and CDR2 YYDKDF (reference sequence). V was cut by 1 base and J by 5 bases, with 10 bases left in between. The CDR3 totals 14 residues. The chain's CDR3 is CATSRGTRIDTQYF. DNA for the CDR3: TGTGCCACCAGCAGAGGGACCCGCATAGATACGCAGTATTTT.

This clonotype was seen only a few times. This chain links TRBV2 with TRBJ2-5, with D unresolved. V was cut by 7 bases and J by 2 bases, with 14 bases left in between. The length of the CDR3 is 14 residues. Germline V gene sequence: CDR1 SNHLY, CDR2 FYNNEI. The chain's CDR3 is CASTERLTQETQYF. Here the CDR3 DNA reads TGTGCCAGCACCGAAAGACTTACTCAAGAGACCCAGTACTTC.

This clonotype was seen many times. This rearrangement joins TRBV25-1 to TRBJ2-5; 8 nucleotides match TRBD2. From germline, CDR1 is MGHDK and CDR2 SYGVNS. The ends lost 3 bases at V and 5 bases at J; junction bases unmatched: 8. The CDR3 contains 15 residues. CDR3 sequence (DNA): TGTGCCAGCAGTGATCCAGCGGGAGTTTGGGAGACCCAGTACTTC. Translation: CASSDPAGVWETQYF.

Points on this clonotype: A single base separates this from a much larger clone, so it may be a read error. This chain uses TRBV12-3 or TRBV12-4 with TRBJ2-7; 9 nucleotides agree with TRBD1. This CDR3 spans 14 amino acids. The V gene end was trimmed by 8 bases and the J gene end by 3 bases; junction bases not matched to a gene: 8. The CDR3 here is CASCQLGQGYEQYF. CDR3 bases: TGTGCCAGCTGCCAACTGGGACAGGGCTACGAGCAGTACTTC.

This clonotype showed up just a few times. The V and J genes are TRBV7-2 and TRBJ1-2; 8 nucleotides match TRBD1. CDR3 length equals 16 residues. Germline CDR1 is SGHTA and CDR2 is FQGNSA. Trimming cost V 5 bases and J 4 bases; bases outside gene matches: 12. The CDR3 nucleotides read TGTGCCAGCAGCACCCCAGTGGACAGGGTTTTCTATGGCTACACCTTC. Amino acid sequence: CASSTPVDRVFYGYTF.

This clonotype was observed many times. The chain's CDR3 is CSVESRSSNTIYF. In DNA form, the CDR3 reads TGCAGCGTTGAATCTCGGAGCTCTAACACCATATATTTT. The V gene is TRBV29-1, the J gene TRBJ1-3, with no clear D. The CDR3 runs 13 residues. The V gene lost 2 bases and the J gene lost 7 bases, with 12 bases spanning the gap. The germline gives CDR1 SQVTM, CDR2 ANQGSEA.

This clonotype was detected only a few times. The chain uses TRBV14 and TRBJ2-1, with D possibly being TRBD1 (6 bases). Trimming cost V 3 bases and J 8 bases, with 14 bases left between them. The CDR3 sequence is 14 residues long. The germline CDR1 and CDR2 sequences are SGHDN and FVKESK. The chain's CDR3 is CASSHLGGYDEQFF. The DNA of the CDR3 is TGTGCCAGCAGCCACTTAGGGGGATACGATGAGCAGTTCTTC.

This clonotype showed up just a few times. This chain links TRBV30 with TRBJ1-2, with D possibly being TRBD1 (6 bases). The germline V gene has CDR1 GTSNPN and CDR2 SVGIG (reference sequence). This CDR3 has 13 residues. With 2 bases removed from V and 6 bases from J, the gap between germline ends came to 13 bases. The CDR3 protein is CAWSSRGYHGYTF. The CDR3 region has the DNA TGTGCCTGGAGTAGCAGGGGTTATCATGGCTACACCTTC.

The sample holds a few counts of this clonotype. This chain uses TRBV28 with TRBJ2-7, with 10 bases identical to TRBD2. V lost 5 bases, J lost 5 bases, and 12 bases stayed unmatched. Germline CDR1 reads MDHEN; CDR2 reads SYDVKM. CDR3 length: 16 amino acids. CDR3 in amino acids: CASSTILSGRAHEQYF. The CDR3 coding sequence is TGTGCCAGCAGTACCATCTTAAGCGGGAGGGCCCACGAGCAGTACTTC.

The CDR3 coding sequence is TGCAGCGCCCGGGCGATCGACAGCGCATTATACACTGAAGCTTTCTTT. The encoded protein is CSARAIDSALYTEAFF. The rearrangement links TRBV29-1 to TRBJ1-1, with D perhaps TRBD1 (5 bases). With 7 bases removed from V and 3 bases from J, the gap between germline ends came to 24 bases. This CDR3 has 16 amino acids. Per the germline V gene, CDR1 is SQVTM and CDR2 is ANQGSEA.

This clonotype turned up a few times. The genes are TRBV20-1 and TRBJ2-1, with D uncertain. CDR1 DFQATT and CDR2 SNEGSKA come from the germline V gene (reference sequence). Trimming cost V 0 bases and J 8 bases, with 11 bases left between them. This CDR3 spans 13 amino acids. The CDR3 region has the DNA TGCAGTGCTAGAGATCCTGCGGCGGATGAGCAGTTCTTC. Protein: CSARDPAADEQFF.

This clonotype was picked up many times. The gene calls are TRBV20-1 and TRBJ2-7; a weak D match, TRBD1 (6 bases). Between the trimmed V and J ends, which lost 5 bases and 1 base, there was a span of 12 bases. Germline V lookup: CDR1 DFQATT, CDR2 SNEGSKA (reference sequence). The CDR3 is made up of 13 amino acids. The CDR3 sequence: CSAGGQLSYEQYF. CDR3 sequence (DNA): TGCAGTGCTGGAGGACAGCTATCCTACGAGCAGTACTTC.